Listed below are T cell receptor beta chains from one sample, sequenced in a study of technical replicates of blood from several donors. Only in-frame clones appear in the TCRdb table, and some are missing; sequencing was by immunoSEQ multiplex PCR. The top ten clones hold around 0.21% of a sample with just under 100,000 clones, 95% of them seen once. Sequenced input: T cells isolated from PBMCs. The source of these receptors is a human donor in good health. Both conserved end residues are part of each CDR3. D genes are given only for firm matches. Expanded clones get a size class; other rows say once, few or many, or leave the size out.

>TRBV2|NA|TRBJ2-2|NA
CASSEVRASGELFF
TGTGCCAGCAGTGAAGTGCGGGCCTCTGGGGAGCTGTTTTTT
>TRBV28|NA|TRBJ2-3|NA
CASSLYLGAESGSTDTQYF
TGTGCCAGCAGTTTATACCTGGGAGCAGAGAGCGGTAGCACAGATACGCAGTATTTT
>TRBV28|NA|TRBJ1-3|NA
CASRLTTVSLTGAGNTIYF
TGTGCCAGCCGGCTGACGACTGTCTCCCTGACAGGCGCTGGAAACACCATATATTTT
>TRBV18|NA|TRBJ2-5|NA
CASSPGETQYF
TGTGCCAGCTCACCTGGCGAGACCCAGTACTTC
>TRBV18|NA|TRBJ1-1|NA
CASSAGLETTVSNTEAFF
TGTGCCAGCTCAGCGGGGCTAGAAACGACAGTTTCGAACACTGAAGCTTTCTTT
>TRBV11-3|NA|TRBJ2-1|NA
CASSLGSTEQFF
TGTGCCAGCAGCTTGGGGAGTACTGAGCAGTTCTTC
>TRBV4-2|TRBD2|TRBJ2-7|once
CASSQLSTSYLPEQYF
TGTGCCAGCAGCCAACTTTCGACTAGCTATCTTCCCGAGCAGTACTTC
>TRBV28|NA|TRBJ2-2|NA
CASKRVTGTYTGELFF
TGTGCCAGCAAGAGAGTCACCGGGACTTACACCGGGGAGCTGTTTTTT
>TRBV28|NA|TRBJ1-5|once
CASSFGQPQHF
TGTGCCAGCAGTTTCGGTCAGCCCCAGCATTTT
>TRBV12-5|NA|TRBJ1-1|NA
CASGLVLSQQLNTEAFF
TGTGCTAGTGGTTTGGTACTGTCTCAACAGCTGAACACTGAAGCTTTCTTT
>TRBV11-2|NA|TRBJ1-1|NA
CASRFHRSNWRNTEAFF
TGTGCCAGCAGATTTCACCGATCTAACTGGAGGAACACTGAAGCTTTCTTT
>TRBV7-9|NA|TRBJ2-1|NA
CASSSGGGDEQFF
TGTGCCAGCAGCTCTGGGGGGGGCGATGAGCAGTTCTTC
>TRBV5-4|TRBD1|TRBJ1-1|NA
CASSDRAGGSNTEAFF
TGTGCCAGCAGTGATCGCGCAGGGGGCTCGAACACTGAAGCTTTCTTT
>TRBV7-9|TRBD2|TRBJ2-1|NA
CASSWEREAYNEQFF
TGTGCCAGCAGCTGGGAGCGGGAGGCATACAATGAGCAGTTCTTC
>TRBV4-1|NA|TRBJ2-3|NA
CASSQDQGVAGTDTQYF
TGCGCCAGCAGCCAAGATCAAGGGGTGGCAGGCACAGATACGCAGTATTTT
>TRBV9|TRBD2|TRBJ2-5|NA
CASSVVRCGSGSLKTQYF
TGTGCCAGCAGCGTAGTAAGGTGTGGTAGCGGGAGCCTGAAGACCCAGTACTTC
>TRBV5-1|NA|TRBJ1-3|NA
CASSSDRSSGNTIYF
TGCGCCAGCAGCTCCGACAGGAGCTCTGGAAACACCATATATTTT
>TRBV2|NA|TRBJ2-1|NA
CASSEEDSPYNEQFF
TGTGCCAGCAGTGAAGAGGACAGCCCCTACAATGAGCAGTTCTTC
>TRBV9|TRBD2|TRBJ2-7|NA
CASSSSGGTEQYF
TGTGCCAGCAGCTCGAGCGGGGGAACCGAGCAGTACTTC
>TRBV10-2|NA|TRBJ1-2|NA
CASSDTGNYGYTF
TGCGCCAGCAGTGACACAGGAAACTATGGCTACACCTTC
>TRBV15|NA|TRBJ2-5|NA
CATSRDRVNQETQYF
TGTGCCACCAGCAGAGATCGAGTAAATCAAGAGACCCAGTACTTC